This T cell receptor beta chain is drawn from a study of early T cells in non-severe SARS-CoV-2 infection. Study summary: Chains from this unsorted whole-blood bulk RNA could not be paired.

This clonotype came up many times. Antigen: not known. This CDR3 is 13 amino acids long. Germline CDR1 reads KGHSY; CDR2 reads FQNENV. V was trimmed by 2 bases and J by 5 bases, leaving 7 bases between them. Individual cDNA molecules received unique molecular identifiers. TCRdb fed the 5' RACE reads into MiXCR, producing one record per CDR3 protein. The table has around 53,000 distinct CDR3 sequences, 12% seen once. Study-level findings and limits: Comparison of clonotypes with VDJdb favored anti-spike CD8 responses while missing private and CD4 specificities.

The source was whole blood, collected at baseline. The V call is TRBV16, the J call TRBJ2-1; D remains ambiguous. The source is an adult who was a healthcare worker with PCR-confirmed SARS-CoV-2 infection or an uninfected control (not recorded which). The DNA for the CDR3 is TGTGCCAGCAGCCAACAGTTAAACAATGAGCAGTTCTTC. It yields the protein CASSQQLNNEQFF.